This TCR beta chain was recorded in a study of cytomegalovirus exposure and HLA in healthy donors. Broader study findings: Excluded: some indistinguishable V segments such as TRBV6-2 and TRBV6-3. By HLA locus, TCR association rates varied in a later analysis, with DRB1 showing the most and HLA-C the fewest. Specific recognition of CMV antigens was confirmed in vitro for a few chains (all CMV-associated). Donor immune exposure was known only as CMV serostatus.

Primers included in the PCR were 60 Vbeta and 13 Jbeta primers. Using immunoSEQ multiplex PCR, the repertoire was profiled, and TCRdb retains in-frame clones only, with some absent. The sample carries about 170,000 clones, roughly four fifths recorded once. The CDR3 totals 15 residues. The V and J ends lost 1 base and 0 bases respectively, with 7 bases between them. Looked up from germline, CDR1 is SGHRS and CDR2 is YFSETQ. Details on this clone: No antigen is known for it. The identical CDR3 is also encoded by other nucleotide sequences in the sample.

Source material: PBMCs. The sequence was obtained from a woman in her fifties or sixties in good health and CMV-seropositive. The chain links TRBV5-1 to TRBJ2-2, with D perhaps TRBD2 (5 bases). The CDR3 DNA reads TGCGCCAGCAGCTTGAGGACTGCGAACACCGGGGAGCTGTTTTTT. Its translation: CASSLRTANTGELFF.